This TCR beta chain is from a study of vaccination and CD4 T cells after COVID-19. Study context: There were six male and four female convalescents, and two of them were Hispanic. Controls had a CEFX pool, an HIV-1 Nef pool, or no peptide added. Study-wide findings and caveats: Post-vaccination reactive clonotypes (median roughly 37) did not differ significantly from post-infection (21). Convalescent patient numbers were relatively low, with no early post-infection timepoints.

The treatment denotes: roughly 10-day PBMC culture with coronavirus spike peptide pools or control peptides (ViraFEST assay). CD4+ T cells that had been cultured provided DNA sequenced with the Oncomine TCR Beta short-read assay. TCRdb fed the PCR reads into MiXCR, producing one record per CDR3 protein. This sample has about 19,000 distinct CDR3 sequences, with 38% found just once. As concerns this clonotype: Its antigen is currently unknown.

V was trimmed by 4 bases and J by 4 bases, leaving 7 bases between them. The CDR3 totals 12 residues. Germline CDR1 and CDR2: KGHSH and LQKENI. The receptor comes from a human donor with COVID-19. The J gene is TRBJ2-5, the V gene TRBV18, with unresolved D. Material for sequencing was cultured CD4+ T cells from blood. CDR3: CASSQPRETQYF. CDR3 nucleotide sequence: TGTGCCAGCTCACAACCACGAGAGACCCAGTACTTC.